A single sample gave rise to the 14 T cell receptor beta chains below, sequenced in a study of cytomegalovirus exposure and HLA in healthy donors. The PCR contained 60 Vbeta and 13 Jbeta primers. Here immunoSEQ multiplex PCR was the method, and the copy in TCRdb shows in-frame clones only, minus some. The sample gives around 160,000 clones, roughly 80% of which show up once; less than 5% is in the top ten. Material for sequencing was PBMCs. These TCRs come from a male donor in good health and CMV-seronegative.

The V and J genes are TRBV13 and TRBJ1-1, with 10 bases aligning to TRBD1. CDR3 length: 16 residues. The ends lost 7 bases at V and 10 bases at J; junction bases unmatched: 18. CDR1 is PRHDT and CDR2 is FYEKMQ in the germline V gene (reference sequence). CDR3 DNA: TGTGCCAGCACAGTTGAACTCGGGACAGGGGAAGCGGCAGCTTTCTTT. Its translation is CASTVELGTGEAAAFF.

The chain joins TRBV7-6 to TRBJ1-1; a weak D match, TRBD1 (5 bases). Trimming took off 6 bases at V and 4 bases at J, with 12 bases between the two ends. The CDR3 runs 13 residues. Germline V gene lookup returns CDR1 SGHVS and CDR2 FNYEAQ. DNA for the CDR3: TGTGCCAGCAGTTTCGGCGGGGGCACTGAAGCTTTCTTT. Residues: CASSFGGGTEAFF.

In its sample, this clone was seen a few times. The V and J genes are TRBV7-8 and TRBJ1-1, with 9 bases identical to TRBD1. Germline trimming cut 5 bases from V and 4 bases from J; bases unmatched to any gene: 8. Per germline, CDR1 SGHVS and CDR2 FQNEAQ. The CDR3 contains 15 residues. The CDR3 DNA reads as TGTGCCAGCAGCGGGTGGACAGGGGTTTCCACTGAAGCTTTCTTT. It yields the protein CASSGWTGVSTEAFF. The whole variable domain, filled in from reference TRBV7-8 and TRBJ1-1, reads GAGVSQSPRYKVAKRGQDVALRCDPISGHVSLFWYQQALGQGPEFLTYFQNEAQLDKSGLPSDRFFAERPEGSVSTLKIQRTQQEDSAVYLCASSGWTGVSTEAFFGQGTRLTVV.

The rearrangement links TRBV5-1 to TRBJ2-5, with TRBD1 matching over 8 bases. CDR3 size: 14 residues. The ends lost 2 bases at V and 3 bases at J; junction bases unmatched: 3. Germline CDR1 and CDR2: SGHRS and YFSETQ. CDR3 DNA: TGCGCCAGCAGCTTCGGACAGGGTGAAGAGACCCAGTACTTC. It translates to CASSFGQGEETQYF. The full variable domain, rest sourced from reference TRBV5-1 and TRBJ2-5, is KAGVTQTPRYLIKTRGQQVTLSCSPISGHRSVSWYQQTPGQGLQFLFEYFSETQRNKGNFPGRFSGRQFSNSRSEMNVSTLELGDSALYLCASSFGQGEETQYFGPGTRLLVL.

This clone came up a few times. The chain has TRBV14 and TRBJ2-1; D is possibly TRBD2 (5 bases). The CDR3 has 14 amino acids. The V end was cut by 4 bases, the J end by 0 bases, with 7 bases between. Germline V gene data show CDR1 as SGHDN and CDR2 as FVKESK. CDR3 amino acids: CASSPGSSYNEQFF. The CDR3 DNA sequence: TGTGCCAGCAGCCCGGGGAGCTCCTACAATGAGCAGTTCTTC.

The J gene is TRBJ2-6, the V gene TRBV7-9; possibly TRBD1 for D (5 bases). The CDR3 contains 15 residues. The germline V and J ends were trimmed by 7 bases and 2 bases, with 12 bases remaining between them. The germline V gene has CDR1 SEHNR and CDR2 FQNEAQ (reference sequence). CDR3 in DNA: TGTGCCAGCATCATCCTAGGGGCTGGGGCCAACGTCCTGACTTTC. It codes for CASIILGAGANVLTF. The full variable domain, completed using reference TRBV7-9 and TRBJ2-6, is DTGVSQNPRHKITKRGQNVTFRCDPISEHNRLYWYRQTLGQGPEFLTYFQNEAQLEKSRLLSDRFSAERPKGSFSTLEIQRTEQGDSAMYLCASIILGAGANVLTFGAGSRLTVL.

This chain joins TRBV2 and TRBJ2-1, with D unclear. This CDR3 contains 13 residues. CDR1 is SNHLY and CDR2 is FYNNEI in the germline V gene. The ends were cut back, 3 bases at V and 1 base at J, with 4 bases in the middle. Here the CDR3 DNA reads TGTGCCAGCAGTGAGCAGTCCTACAATGAGCAGTTCTTC. It yields the protein CASSEQSYNEQFF.

V and J are TRBV6-5 and TRBJ1-2, with a weak D call TRBD1 (6 bases). This CDR3 is built from 13 residues. Germline CDR1 reads MNHEY; CDR2 reads SVGAGI. V lost 5 bases and J 8 bases, leaving 15 bases between the germline ends. The CDR3 loop reads CASSTTGSRGYTF. The CDR3 DNA is TGTGCCAGCAGTACTACAGGGTCGCGAGGCTACACCTTC.

This rearrangement joins TRBV28 to TRBJ2-1; 8 bases fit TRBD2. J was trimmed by 10 bases and V by 6 bases; bases with no gene match: 5. This CDR3 is 12 amino acids long. CDR1 is MDHEN and CDR2 is SYDVKM in the germline V gene. For the CDR3, the DNA is TGTGCCAGCAGGGAATCTAGCGGGGAGCAGTTCTTC. This sequence encodes CASRESSGEQFF. Based on the CDR3 plus reference TRBV28 and TRBJ2-1, the full variable domain is DVKVTQSSRYLVKRTGEKVFLECVQDMDHENMFWYRQDPGLGLRLIYFSYDVKMKEKGDIPEGYSVSREKKERFSLILESASTNQTSMYLCASRESSGEQFFGPGTRLTVL.

This sequence joins TRBV28 and TRBJ2-7; D is perhaps TRBD1 (5 bases). This CDR3 is built from 14 residues. Germline V lookup: CDR1 MDHEN, CDR2 SYDVKM. V gave up 4 bases and J gave up 3 bases, with 13 bases separating them. The CDR3 DNA reads as TGTGCCAGCAGTTCCCCAGGGAAAATCTACGAGCAGTACTTC. It specifies CASSSPGKIYEQYF.

V and J are TRBV5-8 and TRBJ1-1, with TRBD1 as a possible D gene (6 bases). V was trimmed by 2 bases and J by 7 bases, leaving 18 bases between them. In germline, CDR1 is SGHTS, CDR2 YDEGEE. The CDR3 totals 15 residues. CDR3 loop: CASSLGLTGELEAFF. CDR3 coding DNA: TGTGCCAGCAGCTTAGGGTTGACAGGTGAACTTGAAGCTTTCTTT.

The rearrangement links TRBV7-9 to TRBJ1-5; tentative D call: TRBD1 (5 bases). Germline V CDR1 and CDR2: SEHNR, FQNEAQ (reference sequence). Trimming shortened V by 2 bases and J by 4 bases, and 9 bases separated the two germline ends. The CDR3 runs 14 residues. In DNA, the CDR3 is TGTGCCAGCAGCTTATCCAGGGAAAATCAGCCCCAGCATTTT. This encodes CASSLSRENQPQHF.

The chain combines TRBV4-2 with TRBJ1-1; D is unresolved. The CDR3 loop spans 16 amino acids. Germline CDR1 LGHNA, CDR2 YNFKEQ. Trimming took 0 bases from V and 1 from J, leaving 12 bases between them. As DNA, the CDR3 is TGTGCCAGCAGCCAAGATTTTTCGGTCTCGAACACTGAAGCTTTCTTT. This sequence encodes CASSQDFSVSNTEAFF.

The chain recombines TRBV7-9 with TRBJ1-6; D perhaps matches TRBD1 (6 bases). This CDR3 contains 17 residues. V dropped 1 base and J dropped 4 bases, with 14 bases sitting between them. Germline CDR1 is SEHNR and CDR2 is FQNEAQ (reference sequence). CDR3 residues: CASSLGKTTGYNSPLHF. CDR3 sequence (DNA): TGTGCCAGCAGCTTAGGGAAGACGACAGGTTATAATTCACCCCTCCACTTT.